The 2 T cell receptor beta chains in this list originate from one sample, sequenced in a study of regulatory T cells in long-lasting Graves disease. The sample's time point: newly diagnosed GD, antithyroid drugs for less than 3 months. RNA extracted from PBMCs served as the sequencing template. Arm-PCR of CDR3 regions with iRepertoire HTBI primers generated TCR beta libraries. MiXCR, applied by TCRdb to the multiplex PCR reads, yields one record per CDR3 protein. The sample has approximately 210,000 distinct CDR3 sequences; around 19% are singletons. The starting material was peripheral blood mononuclear cells (PBMCs), obtained at new diagnosis, from a patient treated with antithyroid drugs. The receptors derive from a female donor with Graves disease.

This clonotype was counted at least ten times. The V gene is TRBV3-1, the J gene TRBJ2-1; no reliable D call. The germline CDR1 and CDR2 sequences are LGHDT and YNNKEL (reference sequence). This CDR3 is built from 12 residues. Trimming pared 0 bases from V and 6 bases from J, leaving 3 bases between. CDR3: CASSQDSNEQFF. The CDR3 bases are TGTGCCAGCAGCCAAGACAGCAATGAGCAGTTCTTC.

This clonotype was recorded at least ten times. The chain joins TRBV14 to TRBJ2-5; TRBD2 aligns across 9 bases. The DNA end is a closer match to TRBJ2-1, so the J assignment may be wrong. Germline V gives CDR1 SGHDN, CDR2 FVKESK. The CDR3 length is 16 residues. The DNA for the CDR3 is TGTGCCAGCAGCCAAGATCGGGTAGCGGGAGCTTCAAGACAGTTCTTC. Its protein product is CASSQDRVAGASRQFF.